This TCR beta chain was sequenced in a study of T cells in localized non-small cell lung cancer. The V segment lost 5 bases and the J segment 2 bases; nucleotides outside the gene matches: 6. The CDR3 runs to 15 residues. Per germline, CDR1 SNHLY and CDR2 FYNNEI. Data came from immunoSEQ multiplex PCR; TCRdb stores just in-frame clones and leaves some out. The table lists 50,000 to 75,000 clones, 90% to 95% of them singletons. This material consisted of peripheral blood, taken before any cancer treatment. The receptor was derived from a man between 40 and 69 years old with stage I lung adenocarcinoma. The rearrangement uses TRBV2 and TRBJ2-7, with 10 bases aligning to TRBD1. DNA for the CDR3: TGTGCCAGCAGTTCCGGGACAGGGGCTACCTACGAGCAGTACTTC. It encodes CASSSGTGATYEQYF.